These T cell receptor beta chains were read from a single sample in a study of cytomegalovirus exposure and HLA in healthy donors. The protocol was immunoSEQ multiplex PCR, while the TCRdb copy is restricted to in-frame clones and leaves out a portion. This sample yields 110,000 or so clones, of which around 88% are seen a single time; around 5.1% belongs to the top ten. Sequencing was done on a sample of PBMCs. The source is a man aged 18 to 35 in good health and CMV-seronegative. CDR3s include the opening cysteine and the closing phenylalanine or tryptophan. The D gene is left open where the match is weak. For some rows the clone size is stated as once, few or many, or as a class when expanded; others skip it.

J gene: TRBJ2-1; D gene: TRBD1; V gene: TRBV6-5; clone size: -; CDR3 DNA: TGTGCCAGCAGGGAACAGGGGCTCCTTCTGAATGAGCAGTTCTTC; CDR3 protein: CASREQGLLLNEQFF
J gene: TRBJ2-1; D gene: TRBD1; V gene: TRBV11-3; clone size: -; CDR3 DNA: TGTGCCAGCAGCATCACAGGGGGGTACAATGAGCAGTTCTTC; CDR3 protein: CASSITGGYNEQFF
J gene: TRBJ1-2; D gene: TRBD1; V gene: TRBV30; clone size: few; CDR3 DNA: TGTGCCTGGAAAAGACAGGGGGCTGGGGGCTACACCTTC; CDR3 protein: CAWKRQGAGGYTF
J gene: TRBJ2-7; D gene: TRBD1; V gene: TRBV2; clone size: -; CDR3 DNA: TGTGCCAGCAGTTCGGACAGGGGGCGTCAGGAGCAGTACTTC; CDR3 protein: CASSSDRGRQEQYF
J gene: TRBJ1-4; D gene: -; V gene: TRBV10-3; clone size: -; CDR3 DNA: TGTGCCATCAGTGAGTCCGGGGAAGGGATCATAAACGAAAAACTGTTTTTT; CDR3 protein: CAISESGEGIINEKLFF
J gene: TRBJ2-1; D gene: -; V gene: TRBV5-5; clone size: -; CDR3 DNA: TGTGCCAGCAGCTTGGAGGGGACAGAGCAGTTCTTC; CDR3 protein: CASSLEGTEQFF
J gene: TRBJ2-3; D gene: -; V gene: TRBV4-1; clone size: -; CDR3 DNA: TGCGCCAGCAGCCAAGAAAGGCAGGGCGGTTATAGCACAGATACGCAGTATTTT; CDR3 protein: CASSQERQGGYSTDTQYF
J gene: TRBJ2-1; D gene: TRBD1; V gene: TRBV5-6; clone size: -; CDR3 DNA: TGTGCCAGCAGATTTGGACAGGGTTACAATGAGCAGTTCTTC; CDR3 protein: CASRFGQGYNEQFF
J gene: TRBJ1-3; D gene: -; V gene: TRBV25-1; clone size: -; CDR3 DNA: TGTGCCAGCACGGCAGGTCTTGGAAACACCATATATTTT; CDR3 protein: CASTAGLGNTIYF
J gene: TRBJ2-7; D gene: -; V gene: TRBV14; clone size: -; CDR3 DNA: TGTGCCAGCAGCCAAGTCGACTCTTACGAGCAGTACTTC; CDR3 protein: CASSQVDSYEQYF
J gene: TRBJ2-1; D gene: TRBD2; V gene: TRBV19; clone size: -; CDR3 DNA: TGTGCCAGTAGTATAAACTCGGGGGGGGCCTACAATGAGCAGTTCTTC; CDR3 protein: CASSINSGGAYNEQFF
J gene: TRBJ1-1; D gene: -; V gene: TRBV25-1; clone size: -; CDR3 DNA: TGTGCCAGCAGTGAATGGAAGGGAGACACTGAAGCTTTCTTT; CDR3 protein: CASSEWKGDTEAFF
J gene: TRBJ1-2; D gene: TRBD1; V gene: TRBV4-1; clone size: once; CDR3 DNA: TGCGCCAGCAGCCAACCCGGGACAGGGGACGGCTACACCTTC; CDR3 protein: CASSQPGTGDGYTF
J gene: TRBJ1-5; D gene: TRBD1; V gene: TRBV12-5; clone size: once; CDR3 DNA: TGTGCTAGTGGTTCAGGACAGGGGACCTCCTATAGCAATCAGCCCCAGCATTTT; CDR3 protein: CASGSGQGTSYSNQPQHF
J gene: TRBJ2-7; D gene: TRBD1; V gene: TRBV7-6; clone size: -; CDR3 DNA: TGTGCCAGCAGCTCACGACAGGGGGCCTACGAGCAGTACTTC; CDR3 protein: CASSSRQGAYEQYF
J gene: TRBJ1-1; D gene: -; V gene: TRBV5-4; clone size: -; CDR3 DNA: TGTGCCAGCAGAGGCTTAGGTTCGGGCACTGAAGCTTTCTTT; CDR3 protein: CASRGLGSGTEAFF
J gene: TRBJ1-2; D gene: -; V gene: TRBV10-1; clone size: -; CDR3 DNA: TGCGCCAGCCGCGCCTACTATGGCTACACCTTC; CDR3 protein: CASRAYYGYTF
J gene: TRBJ1-6; D gene: -; V gene: TRBV21-1; clone size: -; CDR3 DNA: TGTGCCAGCATGGAGGGTGGCATAGATAATTCACCCCTCCACTTT; CDR3 protein: CASMEGGIDNSPLHF
J gene: TRBJ1-2; D gene: -; V gene: TRBV5-1; clone size: -; CDR3 DNA: TGCGCCAGCAGCCACACAACTAACTATGGCTACACCTTC; CDR3 protein: CASSHTTNYGYTF
J gene: TRBJ1-2; D gene: -; V gene: TRBV14; clone size: -; CDR3 DNA: TGTGCCAGCAGCCAAAGGGGATTCGTTAACTATGGCTACACCTTC; CDR3 protein: CASSQRGFVNYGYTF
J gene: TRBJ1-1; D gene: -; V gene: TRBV18; clone size: -; CDR3 DNA: TGTGCCAGCTCACCACCGATGGGCTCTTGGGGCATGAACACTGAAGCTTTCTTT; CDR3 protein: CASSPPMGSWGMNTEAFF
J gene: TRBJ1-2; D gene: -; V gene: TRBV11-2; clone size: -; CDR3 DNA: TGTGCCAGCAGCCCCAACCCGGGAGGAGGCTACACCTTC; CDR3 protein: CASSPNPGGGYTF
J gene: TRBJ2-7; D gene: -; V gene: TRBV7-9; clone size: -; CDR3 DNA: TGTGCCAGCAGCACTGGACAACCCGGGCACGAGCAGTACTTC; CDR3 protein: CASSTGQPGHEQYF
J gene: TRBJ2-3; D gene: TRBD1; V gene: TRBV5-4; clone size: -; CDR3 DNA: TGTGCCAGCAGCTTGATCCCGACAGGGGGCACAGATACGCAGTATTTT; CDR3 protein: CASSLIPTGGTDTQYF
J gene: TRBJ1-1; D gene: TRBD1; V gene: TRBV11-3; clone size: -; CDR3 DNA: TGTGCCAGCAGCCGACAGGGGATCACTGAAGCTTTCTTT; CDR3 protein: CASSRQGITEAFF
J gene: TRBJ1-2; D gene: TRBD1; V gene: TRBV27; clone size: -; CDR3 DNA: TGTGCCAGCAGCCGGAACACAGGGGTTAATAACTATGGCTACACCTTC; CDR3 protein: CASSRNTGVNNYGYTF
J gene: TRBJ2-3; D gene: TRBD2; V gene: TRBV10-3; clone size: -; CDR3 DNA: TGTGCCAGCCAGCGGGACGGGAGTCTCGATACGCAGTATTTT; CDR3 protein: CASQRDGSLDTQYF
J gene: TRBJ2-1; D gene: TRBD1; V gene: TRBV25-1; clone size: -; CDR3 DNA: TGTGCCAGCAGTGAGGGGACAACAGGGGGTGAGCAGTTCTTC; CDR3 protein: CASSEGTTGGEQFF
J gene: TRBJ2-6; D gene: -; V gene: TRBV7-8; clone size: -; CDR3 DNA: TGTGCCAGCAGCTCCCGAGGGGGCTCTGGGGCCAACGTCCTGACTTTC; CDR3 protein: CASSSRGGSGANVLTF
J gene: TRBJ2-7; D gene: TRBD2; V gene: TRBV30; clone size: -; CDR3 DNA: TGTGCCTGGAGTACGGGGGGGTGGTACGAGCAGTACTTC; CDR3 protein: CAWSTGGWYEQYF
J gene: TRBJ2-7; D gene: TRBD1; V gene: TRBV5-1; clone size: -; CDR3 DNA: TGCGCCAGCAGCTGGGGACAGGGTTACGAGCAGTACTTC; CDR3 protein: CASSWGQGYEQYF
J gene: TRBJ1-1; D gene: -; V gene: TRBV25-1; clone size: -; CDR3 DNA: TGTGCCAGTAGGCTCGGGGGAGGGACTGAAGCTTTCTTT; CDR3 protein: CASRLGGGTEAFF
J gene: TRBJ1-1; D gene: TRBD1; V gene: TRBV7-9; clone size: -; CDR3 DNA: TGTGCCAGCAGCGTGACAGGGGCCTGGCCTGAAGCTTTCTTT; CDR3 protein: CASSVTGAWPEAFF
J gene: TRBJ2-5; D gene: TRBD2; V gene: TRBV5-1; clone size: -; CDR3 DNA: TGCGCCGGGACTAGCGGAGCCTTTGGAGAGACCCAGTACTTC; CDR3 protein: CAGTSGAFGETQYF
J gene: TRBJ1-1; D gene: TRBD1; V gene: TRBV5-6; clone size: -; CDR3 DNA: TGTGCCAGCAGCATGACAGGGAGGAACACTGAAGCTTTCTTT; CDR3 protein: CASSMTGRNTEAFF
J gene: TRBJ2-7; D gene: -; V gene: TRBV30; clone size: -; CDR3 DNA: TGTGCCTGGAGTCCAACCCGGACTTCCCTATTCTACGAGCAGTACTTC; CDR3 protein: CAWSPTRTSLFYEQYF
J gene: TRBJ2-7; D gene: -; V gene: TRBV7-8; clone size: few; CDR3 DNA: TGTGCCAGCACCCCTTTCCGCAGTTACGAGCAGTACTTC; CDR3 protein: CASTPFRSYEQYF
J gene: TRBJ1-2; D gene: -; V gene: TRBV6-1; clone size: few; CDR3 DNA: TGTGCCAGCAGTGCGCCAGGGAGGCATGGCTACACCTTC; CDR3 protein: CASSAPGRHGYTF
J gene: TRBJ1-3; D gene: -; V gene: TRBV5-6; clone size: -; CDR3 DNA: TGTGCCAGCAGCTTCCGTGTAGTTGGAAACACCATATATTTT; CDR3 protein: CASSFRVVGNTIYF
J gene: TRBJ1-2; D gene: -; V gene: TRBV9; clone size: -; CDR3 DNA: TGTGCCAGCAGCGTAGTTCGCGCGGGCTACACCTTC; CDR3 protein: CASSVVRAGYTF
J gene: TRBJ1-5; D gene: -; V gene: TRBV4-2; clone size: -; CDR3 DNA: TGTGCCAGCAGCCAAGCCCCACTCCAGCCCCAGCATTTT; CDR3 protein: CASSQAPLQPQHF
J gene: TRBJ2-5; D gene: -; V gene: TRBV4-2; clone size: -; CDR3 DNA: TGTGCCAGCAGCCAAAGAGAGGGTAGCGGTGGGCTCCAAGAGACCCAGTACTTC; CDR3 protein: CASSQREGSGGLQETQYF
J gene: TRBJ1-4; D gene: TRBD1; V gene: TRBV5-1; clone size: -; CDR3 DNA: TGCGCCAGCAGCCCCGGGACAGAGAATGAAAAACTGTTTTTT; CDR3 protein: CASSPGTENEKLFF
J gene: TRBJ2-7; D gene: TRBD1; V gene: TRBV15; clone size: -; CDR3 DNA: TGTGCCACCAGCAGAGGCGGGACAGGGGGCATCGTCGAGCAGTACTTC; CDR3 protein: CATSRGGTGGIVEQYF
J gene: TRBJ1-2; D gene: -; V gene: TRBV6-1; clone size: -; CDR3 DNA: TGTGCCAGCAGTGAAGATCCCCGGAGGAGCTACACCTTC; CDR3 protein: CASSEDPRRSYTF
J gene: TRBJ2-2; D gene: -; V gene: TRBV11-3; clone size: -; CDR3 DNA: TGTGCCAGCAGCCGAACGATGACAGATTTGACCGGGGAGCTGTTTTTT; CDR3 protein: CASSRTMTDLTGELFF
J gene: TRBJ2-7; D gene: -; V gene: TRBV6-5; clone size: -; CDR3 DNA: TGTGCCAGCGGGCAGGGCTACGAGCAGTACTTC; CDR3 protein: CASGQGYEQYF
J gene: TRBJ1-4; D gene: -; V gene: TRBV6-4; clone size: -; CDR3 DNA: TGTGCCAGCCGCTGGCCCAGTAATGAAAAACTGTTTTTT; CDR3 protein: CASRWPSNEKLFF
J gene: TRBJ2-1; D gene: -; V gene: TRBV6-1; clone size: -; CDR3 DNA: TGTGCCAGCAGTGAAGGCCAGGGCTACAATGAGCAGTTCTTC; CDR3 protein: CASSEGQGYNEQFF
J gene: TRBJ2-1; D gene: -; V gene: TRBV15; clone size: -; CDR3 DNA: TGTGCCACCAGCAGCGGTAACAATGAGCAGTTCTTC; CDR3 protein: CATSSGNNEQFF
J gene: TRBJ1-1; D gene: TRBD1; V gene: TRBV6-5; clone size: -; CDR3 DNA: TGTGCCAGCAGTTCCGGGACAGGGGTAGGCACTGAAGCTTTCTTT; CDR3 protein: CASSSGTGVGTEAFF
J gene: TRBJ2-5; D gene: TRBD2; V gene: TRBV5-5; clone size: -; CDR3 DNA: TGTGCCAGCAGCCGCCAGACTAGCGGGAGAGGAGAGACCCAGTACTTC; CDR3 protein: CASSRQTSGRGETQYF
J gene: TRBJ1-1; D gene: -; V gene: TRBV6-1; clone size: -; CDR3 DNA: TGTGCCAGCAGCCCAGGGACTGAAGCTTTCTTT; CDR3 protein: CASSPGTEAFF
J gene: TRBJ2-1; D gene: TRBD2; V gene: TRBV18; clone size: -; CDR3 DNA: TGTGCCAGCTCACCACCGGGGCGGGAGACCAATGAGCAGTTCTTC; CDR3 protein: CASSPPGRETNEQFF
J gene: TRBJ2-4; D gene: TRBD1; V gene: TRBV19; clone size: -; CDR3 DNA: TGTGCCAGTAGTTTTGGGACAGGGGGAAACATTCAGTACTTC; CDR3 protein: CASSFGTGGNIQYF
J gene: TRBJ2-1; D gene: -; V gene: TRBV25-1; clone size: -; CDR3 DNA: TGTGCCAGCAGTGAAATGTGGGGGCTAGTCAATGAGCAGTTCTTC; CDR3 protein: CASSEMWGLVNEQFF
J gene: TRBJ1-5; D gene: -; V gene: TRBV10-2; clone size: -; CDR3 DNA: TGCGCCAGCTCCAAGAGGGGGGGGCAGGATCAGCCCCAGCATTTT; CDR3 protein: CASSKRGGQDQPQHF
J gene: TRBJ2-5; D gene: TRBD2; V gene: TRBV5-1; clone size: -; CDR3 DNA: TGCGCCAGCAGCTTGTCGCCTAGCGGGGGGGCAGTTGAGACCCAGTACTTC; CDR3 protein: CASSLSPSGGAVETQYF
J gene: TRBJ2-7; D gene: -; V gene: TRBV9; clone size: medium-sized; CDR3 DNA: TGTGCCAGCAGCTCAAGTTCTAAGAGGGCCCCCTACGAGCAGTACTTC; CDR3 protein: CASSSSSKRAPYEQYF